The 31 T cell receptor beta chains reported below all come from one sample, sequenced in a study of identical twins. TCRdb recomputed calls from the 5' RACE reads with MiXCR, one row per CDR3 protein. Of 350,000 to 450,000 distinct CDR3 sequences in the sample, around 18% were seen once. The sequenced sample was naive T cells sorted from blood. Source of these receptors: a man aged 45-65 years in good health.

This clonotype was seen many times. This chain uses TRBV6-1 with TRBJ2-1; D is unresolved. This CDR3 spans 14 amino acids. The V end was cut by 4 bases, the J end by 0 bases, with 7 bases between. The germline V gene encodes CDR1 MNHNS and CDR2 SASEGT. The CDR3: CASSGVSSYNEQFF. CDR3 coding DNA: TGTGCCAGCAGTGGAGTGAGCTCCTACAATGAGCAGTTCTTC.

This clonotype came up a few times. The chain joins TRBV20-1 to TRBJ1-5, with TRBD1 identical over 9 bases. There are 15 residues in the CDR3. With 4 bases clipped from V and 3 bases from J, the junction kept 7 bases outside the gene matches. The V gene's germline CDR1 is DFQATT and CDR2 SNEGSKA (reference sequence). The CDR3 DNA follows: TGCAGTGCTATAGTATGGGACAGGGACAATCAGCCCCAGCATTTT. This codes for CSAIVWDRDNQPQHF.

The rearrangement links TRBV7-2 to TRBJ1-5; D possibly corresponds to TRBD1 (6 bases). V was trimmed by 0 bases and J by 3 bases, leaving 9 bases between them. Germline V CDR1 and CDR2: SGHTA, FQGNSA. The CDR3 covers 15 residues. The CDR3 sequence: CASSLARGVNQPQHF. The CDR3, as DNA: TGTGCCAGCAGCTTAGCAAGGGGGGTCAATCAGCCCCAGCATTTT.

The chain combines TRBV15 with TRBJ1-4, with 7 bases lining up with TRBD1. The germline gives CDR1 LNHNV, CDR2 YYDKDF (reference sequence). Trimming at V came to 1 base and at J to 8 bases, leaving 7 bases not matched to a gene. This CDR3 is built from 15 residues. Written as DNA, the CDR3 is TGTGCCACCAGCAGAGCCAACAGGGGTGGAGAAAAACTGTTTTTT. Translated, it gives CATSRANRGGEKLFF.

The V call is TRBV28, the J call TRBJ2-1; D may match TRBD1 or TRBD2 (5 bases each). This CDR3 is built from 13 residues. CDR1 is MDHEN, CDR2 SYDVKM, per germline. V gave up 6 bases and J gave up 8 bases, with 14 bases separating them. The CDR3 loop is CASSPGRDDEQFF. The CDR3 nucleotides are TGTGCCAGCAGCCCAGGACGGGACGATGAGCAGTTCTTC.

The chain recombines TRBV27 with TRBJ2-7, with 10 nucleotides matching TRBD2. The CDR3 totals 15 residues. Per the germline V gene, CDR1 is MNHEY and CDR2 is SMNVEV (reference sequence). V dropped 2 bases and J dropped 4; count of bases not matched to a gene: 5. The CDR3 loop reads CASSLATSGNYEQYF. For the CDR3, the DNA is TGTGCCAGCAGTTTAGCTACTAGCGGGAATTACGAGCAGTACTTC.

The table lists this clonotype with a few counts. The chain uses TRBV12-3 or TRBV12-4 and TRBJ2-2, with unresolved D. CDR3 length: 13 amino acids. Trimming pared 6 bases from V and 7 bases from J, leaving 12 bases between. CDR3 loop: CASRLTGGGELFF. For the CDR3, the DNA is TGTGCCAGCAGGCTGACGGGCGGCGGGGAGCTGTTTTTT.

This clonotype was observed many times. J is TRBJ1-3 and V is TRBV2, with 7 positions matching TRBD1. The germline V gene encodes CDR1 SNHLY and CDR2 FYNNEI. With 7 bases clipped from V and 1 base from J, the junction kept 13 bases outside the gene matches. The CDR3 loop spans 17 amino acids. This CDR3 is CASIEGSTGQSGNTIYF. DNA of the CDR3: TGTGCCAGCATTGAGGGGTCGACAGGGCAGTCTGGAAACACCATATATTTT.

This clonotype was found many times. This chain joins TRBV6-5 and TRBJ2-3, with unresolved D. Germline V lookup: CDR1 MNHEY, CDR2 SVGAGI. CDR3 length: 12 residues. Trimming stripped 6 bases from V and 5 bases from J, with 9 bases between. Here the CDR3 DNA reads TGTGCCAGCAGCCCCAAGAGAGATACGCAGTATTTT. It specifies CASSPKRDTQYF.

Ten or more counts support this clonotype. The chain employs TRBV6-5 and TRBJ1-2, with D uncertain. CDR1 is MNHEY and CDR2 is SVGAGI in the germline V gene. The CDR3 runs 18 residues. V lost 0 bases and J 0 bases, leaving 17 bases between the germline ends. The CDR3 sequence is CASSYSNEMGSSNYGYTF. In DNA form, the CDR3 reads TGTGCCAGCAGTTACTCGAACGAAATGGGCTCCTCTAACTATGGCTACACCTTC.

Ten or more counts support this clonotype. This chain uses TRBV6-5 with TRBJ1-2; 7 bases agree with TRBD1. The CDR3 contains 18 residues. V dropped 1 base and J dropped 0; count of bases not matched to a gene: 11. From germline, CDR1 is MNHEY and CDR2 SVGAGI. In DNA, the CDR3 is TGTGCCAGCAGTTACTTGGACGCAGGGGGTTCAGCTAACTATGGCTACACCTTC. This encodes CASSYLDAGGSANYGYTF.

This clonotype was observed a few times. The chain employs TRBV7-9 and TRBJ1-2; D is unresolved. CDR3 length: 13 amino acids. Germline-derived CDR1 and CDR2 are SEHNR and FQNEAQ (reference sequence). V gave up 0 bases and J gave up 7 bases, with 9 bases separating them. The chain's CDR3 is CASSLAIEGGYTF. In nucleotides, the CDR3 is TGTGCCAGCAGCTTAGCGATTGAGGGTGGCTACACCTTC. The full variable domain, in which reference TRBV7-9 and TRBJ1-2 provide the parts outside the CDR3, is DTGVSQNPRHKITKRGQNVTFRCDPISEHNRLYWYRQTLGQGPEFLTYFQNEAQLEKSRLLSDRFSAERPKGSFSTLEIQRTEQGDSAMYLCASSLAIEGGYTFGSGTRLTVV.

This clonotype occurred many times. The chain employs TRBV9 and TRBJ2-2, with 13 bases aligning to TRBD2. The trim removed 4 bases at V and 1 base at J, leaving 4 bases unmatched. CDR3 length: 17 amino acids. CDR1 SGDLS and CDR2 YYNGEE come from the germline V gene. Here the CDR3 reads CASSTRTSGGNTGELFF. The CDR3 DNA follows: TGTGCCAGCAGCACCCGGACTAGCGGGGGGAACACCGGGGAGCTGTTTTTT.

This clonotype was seen only a few times. The rearrangement links TRBV4-2 to TRBJ2-7, with D hard to call. This CDR3 has 16 residues. CDR1 LGHNA and CDR2 YNFKEQ come from the germline V gene. V lost 1 base to trimming and J lost 2 bases, with 15 bases between them. The CDR3 nucleotides are TGTGCCAGCAGCCAAGTGGCCCTGACTGAGACCTACGAGCAGTACTTC. It is translated as CASSQVALTETYEQYF.

This clonotype was recorded at least ten times. The rearrangement uses TRBV3-1 and TRBJ2-7; D unresolved. The V and J ends lost 1 base and 4 bases respectively, with 5 bases between them. The CDR3 is 12 residues long. The germline V gene encodes CDR1 LGHDT and CDR2 YNNKEL (reference sequence). DNA of the CDR3: TGTGCCAGCAGCCAAGTGGCTTACGAGCAGTACTTC. This gives the protein CASSQVAYEQYF.

This clonotype was seen a few times. A read error may account for a junction end that differs from germline. The rearrangement joins TRBV7-7 to TRBJ2-7; 9 bases are a match to TRBD1. This CDR3 is built from 16 residues. Germline assignment: CDR1 SSHAT and CDR2 FNYEAQ (reference sequence). The CDR3 loop reads CASSGDRARSSYEQYF. The CDR3 nucleotides are TGTGCTAGCAGCGGGGACAGGGCTAGGAGCTCCTACGAGCAGTACTTC.

The V and J genes are TRBV29-1 and TRBJ2-5, with D possibly being TRBD2 (7 bases). Germline loops: CDR1 SQVTM, CDR2 ANQGSEA. Trimming took off 5 bases at V and 5 bases at J, with 15 bases between the two ends. This CDR3 region has 13 residues. CDR3 in DNA: TGCAGCGTTCGGGGGGCGGCTGAGGAGACCCAGTACTTC. It is translated as CSVRGAAEETQYF. The variable domain in full, completed from reference TRBV29-1 and TRBJ2-5, reads SAVISQKPSRDICQRGTSLTIQCQVDSQVTMMFWYRQQPGQSLTLIATANQGSEATYESGFVIDKFPISRPNLTFSTLTVSNMSPEDSSIYLCSVRGAAEETQYFGPGTRLLVL.

A few counts support this clonotype. The V call is TRBV4-1, the J call TRBJ2-1, with 7 bases identical to TRBD2. The CDR3 totals 15 residues. CDR1 is MGHRA, CDR2 YSYEKL, per germline. V trimming: 1 base; J trimming: 4 bases; junction bases outside the gene matches: 4. The CDR3 sequence: CASSQGGGLYNEQFF. Here the CDR3 DNA reads TGCGCCAGCAGCCAAGGGGGGGGACTGTACAATGAGCAGTTCTTC.

V and J are TRBV5-1 and TRBJ2-5; D not resolved. Germline V lookup: CDR1 SGHRS, CDR2 YFSETQ. The length of the CDR3 is 14 residues. V was shortened by 1 base and J by 1 base, with 8 bases between the two germline ends. DNA of the CDR3: TGCGCCAGCAGCTTGTTAATGGGCCAAGAGACCCAGTACTTC. Translated, it gives CASSLLMGQETQYF.

The rearrangement joins TRBV5-1 to TRBJ2-7, with D hard to call. V lost 6 bases and J 2 bases, leaving 15 bases between the germline ends. The germline V gene encodes CDR1 SGHRS and CDR2 YFSETQ. The CDR3 runs to 14 residues. DNA of the CDR3: TGCGCCAGCACTCGCCAAGGGTCCCCCTACGAGCAGTACTTC. This sequence encodes CASTRQGSPYEQYF.

In its sample, this clonotype was seen many times. The J gene is TRBJ2-2, the V gene TRBV7-9; TRBD1 or TRBD2 may be the D gene (6 bases each). The CDR3 covers 15 residues. Looked up from germline, CDR1 is SEHNR and CDR2 is FQNEAQ (reference sequence). V was shortened by 5 bases and J by 4 bases, with 14 bases between the two germline ends. The CDR3 DNA reads TGTGCCAGCAGCCCCCTTGGGGGGCCCACCGGGGAGCTGTTTTTT. Its protein is CASSPLGGPTGELFF.

This clonotype was counted many times. The chain joins TRBV28 to TRBJ2-7; TRBD1 aligns across 8 bases. CDR1 MDHEN and CDR2 SYDVKM come from the germline V gene. CDR3 length equals 12 residues. With V trimmed by 5 bases and J by 5 bases, 2 bases remained unmatched. In DNA form, the CDR3 reads TGTGCCAGCAGTCAGACAGGGGACGAGCAGTACTTC. Translating gives CASSQTGDEQYF.

This chain uses TRBV19 with TRBJ1-1; the D gene is possibly TRBD1 (5 bases). Trimming removed 6 bases at V and 10 bases at J, with 15 bases between. Germline lookup yields CDR1 LNHDA and CDR2 SQIVND (reference sequence). The CDR3 contains 12 residues. In DNA form, the CDR3 reads TGTGCCAGTAGCCAGAGGACGGGGGGAGCTTTCTTT. Amino acids: CASSQRTGGAFF.

This clonotype occurred many times. This chain links TRBV7-2 with TRBJ2-1, with D perhaps TRBD1 or TRBD2 (6 bases each). The CDR3 extends over 16 amino acids. In germline, CDR1 is SGHTA, CDR2 FQGNSA. V was trimmed by 1 base and J by 0 bases, leaving 10 bases between them. The CDR3 nucleotides read TGTGCCAGCAGCTTAGTAGGGGGGAGCTCCTACAATGAGCAGTTCTTC. Protein: CASSLVGGSSYNEQFF.

The gene calls are TRBV15 and TRBJ2-5; D gene uncertain. Trimming pared 3 bases from V and 4 bases from J, leaving 9 bases between. The CDR3 covers 13 residues. The germline V gene has CDR1 LNHNV and CDR2 YYDKDF (reference sequence). CDR3 amino acids: CATSSDTRETQYF. The CDR3 DNA reads TGTGCCACCAGCAGTGACACGCGAGAGACCCAGTACTTC.

This clonotype was observed a handful of times. The chain links TRBV24-1 to TRBJ2-3; the D gene is possibly TRBD2 (5 bases). The CDR3 sequence is 13 residues long. Germline-derived CDR1 and CDR2 are KGHDR and SFDVKD. The V end lost 3 bases, the J end lost 7 bases, and 10 bases lay between the germline ends. The CDR3 DNA reads as TGTGCCACCAGTGATGTCTCCGGGAATACGCAGTATTTT. It yields the protein CATSDVSGNTQYF.

The genes are TRBV28 and TRBJ1-5, with a possible D match to TRBD1 (6 bases). The CDR3 is 15 amino acids. V was clipped by 5 bases and J by 5 bases, with 16 bases between them. Germline V gene sequence: CDR1 MDHEN, CDR2 SYDVKM. CDR3 residues: CASSPGQQPYQPQHF. The CDR3 coding sequence is TGTGCCAGCAGTCCAGGACAGCAACCATATCAGCCCCAGCATTTT.

This clonotype was observed a handful of times. Relative to the germline gene, one junction end is altered; a read error may explain this. V is TRBV4-3 and J is TRBJ2-2; the D is unclear. Per germline, CDR1 LGHNA and CDR2 YSLEER. There are 14 residues in the CDR3. CDR3 in amino acids: CASSQVGNAGELFF. The CDR3 bases are TGCGCCAGCAGCCAAGTTGGGAACGCCGGGGAGCTGTTTTTT.

In this sample, this clonotype turned up many times. V gene TRBV12-3 or TRBV12-4 combines with J gene TRBJ2-1; possible D gene TRBD2, 6 bases. The CDR3 sequence is 16 residues long. The V and J ends lost 1 base and 0 bases respectively, with 10 bases between them. CDR3 DNA sequence: TGTGCCAGCAGTTTAGGCGGGGCGATCTCCTACAATGAGCAGTTCTTC. As protein: CASSLGGAISYNEQFF.

V usage is TRBV7-6 and J usage is TRBJ1-2; D may be TRBD1 (5 bases). The CDR3 is made up of 13 amino acids. CDR1 is SGHVS, CDR2 FNYEAQ, per germline. V was shortened by 2 bases and J by 6 bases, with 10 bases between the two germline ends. The CDR3 sequence: CASSLQGVNGYTF. In nucleotides, the CDR3 is TGTGCCAGCAGCTTACAGGGAGTGAATGGCTACACCTTC.

The V gene is TRBV20-1, the J gene TRBJ1-2; D not resolved. The CDR3 extends over 14 amino acids. CDR1 DFQATT and CDR2 SNEGSKA come from the germline V gene (reference sequence). V lost 6 bases and J lost 4, with 18 bases in between. The CDR3 here is CSAPRTGRGYGYTF. The DNA for the CDR3 is TGCAGTGCCCCACGGACTGGGCGTGGCTATGGCTACACCTTC.